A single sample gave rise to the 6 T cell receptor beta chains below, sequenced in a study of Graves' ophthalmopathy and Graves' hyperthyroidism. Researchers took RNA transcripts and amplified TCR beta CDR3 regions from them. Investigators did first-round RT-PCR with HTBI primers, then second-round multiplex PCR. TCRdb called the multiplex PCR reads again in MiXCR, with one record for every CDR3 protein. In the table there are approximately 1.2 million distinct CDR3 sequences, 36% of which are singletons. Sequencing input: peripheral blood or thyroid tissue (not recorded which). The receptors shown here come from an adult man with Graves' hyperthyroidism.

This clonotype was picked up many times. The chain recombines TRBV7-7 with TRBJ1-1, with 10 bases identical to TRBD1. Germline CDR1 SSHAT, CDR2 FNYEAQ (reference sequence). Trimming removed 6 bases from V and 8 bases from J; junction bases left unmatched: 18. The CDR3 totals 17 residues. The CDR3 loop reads CASSPLSGQGKQGEAFF. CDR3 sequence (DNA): TGTGCCAGCAGTCCCCTGTCGGGACAGGGGAAGCAAGGGGAAGCTTTCTTT.

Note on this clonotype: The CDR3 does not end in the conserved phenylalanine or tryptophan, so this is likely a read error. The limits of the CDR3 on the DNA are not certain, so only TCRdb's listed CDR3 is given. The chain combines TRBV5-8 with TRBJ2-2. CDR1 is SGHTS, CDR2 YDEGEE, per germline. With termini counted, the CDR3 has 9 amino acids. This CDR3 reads CASSPRNRL.

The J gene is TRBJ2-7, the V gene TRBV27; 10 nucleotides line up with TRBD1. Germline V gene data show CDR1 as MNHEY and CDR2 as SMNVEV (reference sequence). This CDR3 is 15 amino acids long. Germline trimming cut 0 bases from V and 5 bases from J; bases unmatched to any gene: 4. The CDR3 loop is CASSLSGQGFDEQYF. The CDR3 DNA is TGTGCCAGCAGTTTATCGGGACAGGGGTTCGACGAGCAGTACTTC.

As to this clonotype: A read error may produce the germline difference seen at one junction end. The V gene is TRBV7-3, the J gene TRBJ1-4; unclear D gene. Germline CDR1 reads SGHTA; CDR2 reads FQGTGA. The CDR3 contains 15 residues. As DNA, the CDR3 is TGTGCCAGCAGCTCCCAGCCGGGGATTAATGAAAAGCTGTTTTTT. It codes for CASSSQPGINEKLFF.

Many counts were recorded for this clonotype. CDR3 sequence: CASSPGFAQPQHF. The CDR3 bases are TGTGCCAGCAGCCCCGGGTTCGCTCAGCCCCAGCATTTT. This chain uses TRBV7-2 with TRBJ1-5; D unresolved. Germline lookup yields CDR1 SGHTA and CDR2 FQGNSA. V was cut by 5 bases and J by 6 bases, with 11 bases left in between. This CDR3 spans 13 amino acids.

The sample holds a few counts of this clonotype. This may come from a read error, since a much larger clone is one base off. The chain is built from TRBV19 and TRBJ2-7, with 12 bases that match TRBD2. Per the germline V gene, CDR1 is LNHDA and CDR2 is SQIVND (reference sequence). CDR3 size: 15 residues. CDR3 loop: CASSRGLAGNYGQYF. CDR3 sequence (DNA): TGTGCCAGTAGTCGTGGACTAGCGGGGAACTACGGGCAGTACTTC.